One and the same sample provided the 24 T cell receptor beta chains below, sequenced in a study of CD8 T cells in ankylosing spondylitis. Via MiXCR, TCRdb re-called the 5' RACE reads, giving one row per CDR3 protein. Of some 120,000 distinct CDR3 sequences listed, roughly 15% are singletons. Sequenced: blood, either unsorted or a sorted T cell fraction (not recorded which). Receptors were obtained from a female donor with ankylosing spondylitis or in good health (not recorded which).

This clonotype has a count of ten or more. The chain joins TRBV20-1 to TRBJ2-1, with D perhaps TRBD2 (5 bases). V was trimmed by 6 bases and J by 6 bases, leaving 18 bases between them. Per the germline V gene, CDR1 is DFQATT and CDR2 is SNEGSKA (reference sequence). The CDR3 extends over 14 amino acids. This chain's CDR3 is CSARKSGATNEQFF. In DNA form, the CDR3 reads TGCAGTGCGAGGAAGAGCGGTGCGACCAATGAGCAGTTCTTC.

This clonotype was detected only a few times. CDR3 in amino acids: CASSLRRGNSYNEQFF. The DNA of the CDR3 is TGTGCCAGCAGCTTAAGGCGGGGTAATTCCTACAATGAGCAGTTCTTC. V is TRBV7-3 and J is TRBJ2-1; D is possibly TRBD2 (6 bases). Looked up from germline, CDR1 is SGHTA and CDR2 is FQGTGA. The CDR3 runs to 16 residues. The ends were cut back, 1 base at V and 1 base at J, with 11 bases in the middle. The entire variable domain, with the rest obtained from reference TRBV7-3 and TRBJ2-1, is as follows: GAGVSQTPSNKVTEKGKYVELRCDPISGHTALYWYRQSLGQGPEFLIYFQGTGAADDSGLPNDRFFAVRPEGSVSTLKIQRTERGDSAVYLCASSLRRGNSYNEQFFGPGTRLTVL.

The chain joins TRBV7-3 to TRBJ2-1; D may be TRBD2 (6 bases). CDR3 length equals 13 residues. CDR1 and CDR2 from the germline V gene are SGHTA and FQGTGA. Trimming removed 3 bases at V and 4 bases at J, with 7 bases between. The CDR3 region has the DNA TGTGCCAGCAGCTTCGGGGGATACAATGAGCAGTTCTTC. This translates into CASSFGGYNEQFF.

V is TRBV15 and J is TRBJ1-5; a possible D gene is TRBD1 (5 bases). This CDR3 has 15 amino acids. V was shortened by 2 bases and J by 6 bases, with 14 bases between the two germline ends. CDR1 and CDR2 (germline): LNHNV, YYDKDF (reference sequence). CDR3 in amino acids: CATSRSQGVRQPQHF. CDR3 sequence (DNA): TGTGCCACCAGCAGATCCCAGGGAGTGCGTCAGCCCCAGCATTTT.

This clonotype was recorded at least ten times. The genes are TRBV24-1 and TRBJ1-2, with D possibly being TRBD1 (5 bases). V dropped 8 bases and J dropped 7 bases, with 10 bases sitting between them. The germline V gene has CDR1 KGHDR and CDR2 SFDVKD. The CDR3 covers 11 residues. CDR3 DNA sequence: TGTGCCACCACTCTCAGGGTTGGCTACACCTTC. This gives the protein CATTLRVGYTF.

This clonotype was observed a handful of times. The gene calls are TRBV7-9 and TRBJ1-5; no clear D gene. The CDR3 contains 14 residues. V was shortened by 4 bases and J by 0 bases, with 7 bases between the two germline ends. CDR1 is SEHNR, CDR2 FQNEAQ, per germline (reference sequence). This CDR3 reads CASSSDFSNQPQHF. The CDR3 coding sequence is TGTGCCAGCAGCTCGGACTTTAGCAATCAGCCCCAGCATTTT.

This clonotype showed up many times. This chain connects TRBV20-1 to TRBJ1-2; 7 nucleotides match TRBD1. CDR3 length: 13 residues. The junction had 6 bases not matched to a gene; V was cut back by 8 bases and J by 0 bases. Germline V gene sequence: CDR1 DFQATT, CDR2 SNEGSKA (reference sequence). The CDR3 here is CSLTGAANYGYTF. The CDR3 bases are TGCAGTCTCACAGGGGCCGCTAACTATGGCTACACCTTC.

In its sample, this clonotype was seen many times. The rearrangement links TRBV11-2 to TRBJ2-5; 9 bases match TRBD2. V lost 4 bases and J lost 3; bases outside the gene matches: 9. In germline, CDR1 is SGHAT, CDR2 FQNNGV. The CDR3 length is 16 residues. CDR3 bases: TGTGCCAGCAGCTCCGTCAGCGGGGGGCGGGAAGAGACCCAGTACTTC. Protein product: CASSSVSGGREETQYF.

This clonotype was counted once. The CDR3 sequence: CASSSRAFGEQYF. The CDR3 DNA sequence: TGCGCCAGCAGCTCGAGGGCTTTTGGGGAGCAGTACTTC. The V and J genes are TRBV5-1 and TRBJ2-7; the D gene is possibly TRBD2 (5 bases). Trimming removed 3 bases at V and 7 bases at J, with 14 bases between. The germline V gene has CDR1 SGHRS and CDR2 YFSETQ. This CDR3 comprises 13 residues. Using reference TRBV5-1 and TRBJ2-7 for the parts outside the CDR3, the full variable domain is KAGVTQTPRYLIKTRGQQVTLSCSPISGHRSVSWYQQTPGQGLQFLFEYFSETQRNKGNFPGRFSGRQFSNSRSEMNVSTLELGDSALYLCASSSRAFGEQYFGPGTRLTVT.

In the case of this clonotype: Since the CDR3 does not end with the conserved phenylalanine or tryptophan, this likely comes from a read error. The V and J genes are TRBV5-1 and TRBJ1-4; unclear D gene. Germline-derived CDR1 and CDR2 are SGHRS and YFSETQ. CDR3 length: 14 amino acids. V lost 2 bases to trimming and J lost 4 bases, with 9 bases between them. CDR3 nucleotide sequence: TGCGCCAGCAGCTTAGGCAGCGATAATGAAAAACTGTTTTTA. Amino acid sequence: CASSLGSDNEKLFL.

The sample holds a few counts of this clonotype. The chain employs TRBV6-6 and TRBJ1-2; D gene uncertain. This CDR3 spans 10 amino acids. V was cut by 8 bases and J by 5 bases, with 6 bases left in between. Per the germline V gene, CDR1 is MNHNY and CDR2 is SVGAGI (reference sequence). The CDR3 sequence: CASAAYGYTF. In nucleotides, the CDR3 is TGTGCCAGCGCGGCTTATGGCTACACCTTC.

This clonotype has ten or more counts. The chain combines TRBV20-1 with TRBJ2-3; 10 bases match TRBD1. The length of the CDR3 is 14 residues. Germline values: CDR1 DFQATT, CDR2 SNEGSKA (reference sequence). The J segment lost 4 bases and the V segment lost 6 bases, leaving 7 bases of the junction unmatched. The CDR3 DNA sequence: TGCAGTGCCCGACAGGGGGCAGGGTCAGATACGCAGTATTTT. Translated: CSARQGAGSDTQYF.

In this sample, this clonotype turned up many times. The J gene is TRBJ2-7, the V gene TRBV27; D may be TRBD2 (6 bases). The CDR3 covers 13 residues. V gave up 7 bases and J gave up 3 bases, with 13 bases separating them. CDR1 and CDR2 from the germline V gene are MNHEY and SMNVEV (reference sequence). CDR3 DNA sequence: TGTGCCAGCACCTGGGACTGCATCTACGAGCAGTACTTC. This codes for CASTWDCIYEQYF.

This clonotype was observed at least ten times. The CDR3 DNA sequence: TGTGCCAGCAGTTCTATCAGGGTAGCAGATACGCAGTATTTT. Translation gives CASSSIRVADTQYF. The chain employs TRBV12-3 or TRBV12-4 and TRBJ2-3; a weak D match, TRBD1 (5 bases). The CDR3 covers 14 residues. The V gene lost 4 bases and the J gene lost 4 bases, with 12 bases spanning the gap.

This clonotype was recorded only once. As DNA, the CDR3 is TGTGCCAGCAGTTCTGCCGGGGATTGGTCACCCCTCCACTTT. It yields the protein CASSSAGDWSPLHF. The chain joins TRBV28 to TRBJ1-6; D remains ambiguous. CDR3 length equals 14 residues. Germline V gene data show CDR1 as MDHEN and CDR2 as SYDVKM. Trimming removed 4 bases at V and 10 bases at J, with 14 bases between.

To note about this clonotype: A much more abundant neighbour one base away suggests this may be a read error. CDR3: CASSRADGYDQYF. The CDR3 bases are TGTGCCAGCAGCCGGGCCGATGGGTACGACCAGTACTTC. The chain is built from TRBV3-1 and TRBJ2-7; D unclear. CDR1 and CDR2 (germline): LGHDT, YNNKEL (reference sequence). The CDR3 length is 13 residues.

This chain joins TRBV7-2 and TRBJ2-2; TRBD1 matches at 7 bases. V shed 7 bases and J 6 bases; nucleotides not matched to a gene: 11. The V gene's germline CDR1 is SGHTA and CDR2 FQGNSA. The length of the CDR3 is 15 residues. This CDR3 reads CASNSGPGGSGELFF. In DNA, the CDR3 is TGTGCCAGCAACTCGGGCCCAGGGGGTTCCGGGGAGCTGTTTTTT.

This clonotype was observed at least ten times. The gene calls are TRBV12-3 or TRBV12-4 and TRBJ2-1, with TRBD2 identical over 8 bases. The CDR3 loop spans 15 amino acids. After removal of 6 bases from V and 9 bases from J, the junction contained 13 bases not matched to a gene. CDR3 protein: CASRLGERELSEQFF. The DNA of the CDR3 is TGTGCCAGCAGGCTGGGAGAGCGGGAGCTAAGTGAGCAGTTCTTC.

This clonotype was picked up many times. As DNA, the CDR3 is TGCAGCGTTCGGACCACTGAAGCTTTCTTT. Translation: CSVRTTEAFF. V gene TRBV29-1 combines with J gene TRBJ1-1; D call uncertain. The CDR3 extends over 10 amino acids. Germline loops: CDR1 SQVTM, CDR2 ANQGSEA. The V and J ends lost 5 bases and 4 bases respectively, with 5 bases between them.

This clonotype has a count of ten or more. CDR3 amino acids: CASSSRAVSNEQFF. The CDR3 nucleotides read TGTGCCAGCAGTTCACGGGCTGTTTCCAATGAGCAGTTCTTC. This rearrangement joins TRBV9 to TRBJ2-1; no clear D. Germline-derived CDR1 and CDR2 are SGDLS and YYNGEE. CDR3 length: 14 amino acids. Trimming shortened V by 5 bases and J by 6 bases, and 15 bases separated the two germline ends.

The chain joins TRBV5-6 to TRBJ2-7; TRBD1 aligns across 8 bases. Losses at the gene ends were 0 bases for V and 3 bases for J; bases not matched to a gene: 2. Germline CDR1 is SGHDT and CDR2 is YYEEEE. The CDR3 length is 14 residues. The CDR3 DNA sequence: TGTGCCAGCAGCTTGGGGGACAGGATCTACGAGCAGTACTTC. Translated: CASSLGDRIYEQYF.

This clonotype was seen at least ten times. The chain recombines TRBV10-3 with TRBJ1-1; TRBD1 agrees at 9 bases. CDR1 ENHRY and CDR2 SYGVKD come from the germline V gene. With 7 bases clipped from V and 0 bases from J, the junction kept 6 bases outside the gene matches. There are 15 residues in the CDR3. The DNA of the CDR3 is TGTGCCATCACCCCGGGACAGGGAGTGAACACTGAAGCTTTCTTT. This sequence encodes CAITPGQGVNTEAFF.

This clonotype was counted between two and nine times. The V call is TRBV7-8, the J call TRBJ2-3; D call uncertain. The germline V and J ends were trimmed by 1 base and 1 base, with 9 bases remaining between them. Per germline, CDR1 SGHVS and CDR2 FQNEAQ. The CDR3 runs to 15 residues. The chain's CDR3 is CASSLGSMGTDTQYF. The CDR3 DNA reads TGTGCCAGCAGCTTAGGGTCGATGGGCACAGATACGCAGTATTTT.

V and J are TRBV6-5 and TRBJ2-1; D is perhaps TRBD2 (7 bases). From germline, CDR1 is MNHEY and CDR2 SVGAGI. V lost 3 bases and J lost 2, with 11 bases in between. The CDR3 extends over 15 amino acids. The CDR3 nucleotides are TGTGCCAGCAGTTATGGGGGGGCTACCTACAATGAGCAGTTCTTC. Residues: CASSYGGATYNEQFF.